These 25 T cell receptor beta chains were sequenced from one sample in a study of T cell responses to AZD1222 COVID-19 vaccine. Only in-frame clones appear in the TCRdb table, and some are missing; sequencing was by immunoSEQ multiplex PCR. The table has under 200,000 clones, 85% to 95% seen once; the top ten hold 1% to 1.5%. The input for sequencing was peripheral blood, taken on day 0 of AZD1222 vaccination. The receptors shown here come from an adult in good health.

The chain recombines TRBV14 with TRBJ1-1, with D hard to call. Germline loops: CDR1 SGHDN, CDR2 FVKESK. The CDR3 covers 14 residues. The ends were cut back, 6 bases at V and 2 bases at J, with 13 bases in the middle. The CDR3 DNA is TGTGCCAGCAGGGTGGCGGGCGGCAACACTGAAGCTTTCTTT. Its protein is CASRVAGGNTEAFF.

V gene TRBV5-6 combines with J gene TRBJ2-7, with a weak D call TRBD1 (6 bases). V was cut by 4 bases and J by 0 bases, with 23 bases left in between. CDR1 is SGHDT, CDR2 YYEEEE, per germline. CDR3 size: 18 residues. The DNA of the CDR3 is TGTGCCAGCAGCCTGGGAATGGGACACTCAACTACCTCCTACGAGCAGTACTTC. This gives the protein CASSLGMGHSTTSYEQYF.

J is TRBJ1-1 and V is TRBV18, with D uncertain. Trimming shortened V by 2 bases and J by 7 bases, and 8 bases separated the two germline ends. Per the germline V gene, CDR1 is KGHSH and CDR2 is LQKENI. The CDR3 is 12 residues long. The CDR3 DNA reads TGTGCCAGCTCACCAGCGGAGTATGAAGCTTTCTTT. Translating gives CASSPAEYEAFF.

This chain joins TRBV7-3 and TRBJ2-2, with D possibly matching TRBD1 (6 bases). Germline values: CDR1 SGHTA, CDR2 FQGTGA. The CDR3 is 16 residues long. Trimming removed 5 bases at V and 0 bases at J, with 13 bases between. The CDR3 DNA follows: TGTGCCAGCAGCCGAGGGGGATCGGCGAACACCGGGGAGCTGTTTTTT. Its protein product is CASSRGGSANTGELFF.

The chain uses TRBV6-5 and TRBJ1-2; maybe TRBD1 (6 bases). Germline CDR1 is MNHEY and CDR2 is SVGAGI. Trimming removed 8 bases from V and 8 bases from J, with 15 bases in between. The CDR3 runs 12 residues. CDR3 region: CASRRAGVGYTF. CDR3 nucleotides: TGTGCCAGCCGTCGTGCAGGGGTCGGCTACACCTTC.

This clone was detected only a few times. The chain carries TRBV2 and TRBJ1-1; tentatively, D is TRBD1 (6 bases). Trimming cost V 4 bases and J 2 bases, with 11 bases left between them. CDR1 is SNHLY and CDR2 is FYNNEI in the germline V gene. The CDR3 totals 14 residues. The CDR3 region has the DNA TGTGCCAGCAGTGTCCGACAGGCTAACACTGAAGCTTTCTTT. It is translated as CASSVRQANTEAFF.

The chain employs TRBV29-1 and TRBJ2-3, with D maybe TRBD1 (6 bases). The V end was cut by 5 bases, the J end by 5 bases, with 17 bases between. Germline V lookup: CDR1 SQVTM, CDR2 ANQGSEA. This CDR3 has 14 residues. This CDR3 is CSVQSAQGRDTQYF. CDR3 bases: TGCAGCGTTCAGTCCGCTCAGGGGAGAGATACGCAGTATTTT.

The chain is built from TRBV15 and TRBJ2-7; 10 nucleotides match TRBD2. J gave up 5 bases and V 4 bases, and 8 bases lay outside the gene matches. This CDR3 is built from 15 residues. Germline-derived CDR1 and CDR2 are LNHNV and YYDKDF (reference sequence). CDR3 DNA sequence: TGTGCCACCAGCACCCAAACTAGCGGGGTTGACGAGCAGTACTTC. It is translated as CATSTQTSGVDEQYF. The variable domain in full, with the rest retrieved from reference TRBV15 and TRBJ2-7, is DAMVIQNPRYQVTQFGKPVTLSCSQTLNHNVMYWYQQKSSQAPKLLFHYYDKDFNNEADTPDNFQSRRPNTSFCFLDIRSPGLGDTAMYLCATSTQTSGVDEQYFGPGTRLTVT.

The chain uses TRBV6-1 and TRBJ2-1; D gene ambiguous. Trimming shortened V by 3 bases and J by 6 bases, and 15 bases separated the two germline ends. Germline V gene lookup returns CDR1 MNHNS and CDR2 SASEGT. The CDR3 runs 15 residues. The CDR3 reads CASSDEPRRGNEQFF. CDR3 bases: TGTGCCAGCAGTGATGAGCCCCGGAGAGGCAATGAGCAGTTCTTC.

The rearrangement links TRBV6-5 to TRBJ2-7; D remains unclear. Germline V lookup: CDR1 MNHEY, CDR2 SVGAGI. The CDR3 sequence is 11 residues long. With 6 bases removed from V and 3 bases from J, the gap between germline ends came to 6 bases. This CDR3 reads CASRDHYEQYF. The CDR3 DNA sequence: TGTGCCAGCAGAGACCACTACGAGCAGTACTTC.

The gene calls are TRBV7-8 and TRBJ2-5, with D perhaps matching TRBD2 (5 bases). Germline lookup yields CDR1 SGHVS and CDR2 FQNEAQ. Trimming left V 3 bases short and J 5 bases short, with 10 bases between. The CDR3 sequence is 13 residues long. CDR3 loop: CASSFGDYETQYF. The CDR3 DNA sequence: TGTGCCAGCAGCTTCGGTGACTACGAGACCCAGTACTTC.

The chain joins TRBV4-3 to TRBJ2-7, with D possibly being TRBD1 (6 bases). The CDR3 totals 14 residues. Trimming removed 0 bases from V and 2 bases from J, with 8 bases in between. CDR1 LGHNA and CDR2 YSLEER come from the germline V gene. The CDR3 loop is CASSQDRTAYEQYF. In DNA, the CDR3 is TGCGCCAGCAGCCAAGATCGGACAGCCTACGAGCAGTACTTC.

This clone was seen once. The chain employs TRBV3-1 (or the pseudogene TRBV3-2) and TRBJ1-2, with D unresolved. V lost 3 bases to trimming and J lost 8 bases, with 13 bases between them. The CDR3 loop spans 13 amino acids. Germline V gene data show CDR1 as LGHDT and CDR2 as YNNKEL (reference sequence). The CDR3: CASSQRASGGYTF. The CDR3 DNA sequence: TGTGCCAGCAGCCAGCGGGCTTCTGGAGGCTACACCTTC.

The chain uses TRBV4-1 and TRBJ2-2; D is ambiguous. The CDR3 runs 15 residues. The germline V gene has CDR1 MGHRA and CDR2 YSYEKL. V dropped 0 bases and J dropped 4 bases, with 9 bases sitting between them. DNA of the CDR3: TGCGCCAGCAGCCAAGAAGAGACCGGCACCGGGGAGCTGTTTTTT. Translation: CASSQEETGTGELFF.

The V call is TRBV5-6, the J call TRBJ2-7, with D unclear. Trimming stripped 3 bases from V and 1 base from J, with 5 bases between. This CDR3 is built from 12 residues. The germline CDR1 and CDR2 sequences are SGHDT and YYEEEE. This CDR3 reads CASSYGSYEQYF. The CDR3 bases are TGTGCCAGCAGCTACGGGTCCTACGAGCAGTACTTC.

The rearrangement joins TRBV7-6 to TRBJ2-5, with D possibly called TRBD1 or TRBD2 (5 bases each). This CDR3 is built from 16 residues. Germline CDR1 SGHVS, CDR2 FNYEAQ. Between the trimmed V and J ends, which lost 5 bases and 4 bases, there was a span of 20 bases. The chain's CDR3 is CASSQEGTTVRETQYF. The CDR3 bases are TGTGCCAGCAGCCAAGAAGGGACCACGGTGAGAGAGACCCAGTACTTC. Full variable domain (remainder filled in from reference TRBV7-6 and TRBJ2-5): GAGVSQSPRYKVTKRGQDVALRCDPISGHVSLYWYRQALGQGPEFLTYFNYEAQQDKSGLPNDRFSAERPEGSISTLTIQRTEQRDSAMYRCASSQEGTTVRETQYFGPGTRLLVL.

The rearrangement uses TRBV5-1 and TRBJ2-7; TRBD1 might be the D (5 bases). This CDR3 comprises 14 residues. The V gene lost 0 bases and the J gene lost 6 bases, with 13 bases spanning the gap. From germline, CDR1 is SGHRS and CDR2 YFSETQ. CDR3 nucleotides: TGCGCCAGCAGCTTGGGGGGCCGTCTCTCCGAGCAGTACTTC. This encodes CASSLGGRLSEQYF.

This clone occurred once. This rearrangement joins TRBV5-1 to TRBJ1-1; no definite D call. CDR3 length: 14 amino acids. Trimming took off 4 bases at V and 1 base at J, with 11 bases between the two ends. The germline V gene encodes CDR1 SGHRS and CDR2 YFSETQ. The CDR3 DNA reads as TGCGCCAGCAGCCCCGGCAGACCGAACACTGAAGCTTTCTTT. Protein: CASSPGRPNTEAFF.

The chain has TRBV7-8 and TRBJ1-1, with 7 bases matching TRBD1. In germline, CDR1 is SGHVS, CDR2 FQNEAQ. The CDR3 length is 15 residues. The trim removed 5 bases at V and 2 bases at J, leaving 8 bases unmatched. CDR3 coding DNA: TGTGCCAGCAGCCCCCGGGACAGTTCAAACACTGAAGCTTTCTTT. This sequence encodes CASSPRDSSNTEAFF. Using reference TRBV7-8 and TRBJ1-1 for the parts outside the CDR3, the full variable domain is GAGVSQSPRYKVAKRGQDVALRCDPISGHVSLFWYQQALGQGPEFLTYFQNEAQLDKSGLPSDRFFAERPEGSVSTLKIQRTQQEDSAVYLCASSPRDSSNTEAFFGQGTRLTVV.

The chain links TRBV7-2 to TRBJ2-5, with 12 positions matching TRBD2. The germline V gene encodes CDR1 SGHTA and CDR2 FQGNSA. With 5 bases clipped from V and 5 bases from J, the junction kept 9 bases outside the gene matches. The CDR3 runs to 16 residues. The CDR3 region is CASSPGLAGTMETQYF. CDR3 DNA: TGTGCCAGCAGCCCAGGACTAGCGGGGACCATGGAGACCCAGTACTTC.

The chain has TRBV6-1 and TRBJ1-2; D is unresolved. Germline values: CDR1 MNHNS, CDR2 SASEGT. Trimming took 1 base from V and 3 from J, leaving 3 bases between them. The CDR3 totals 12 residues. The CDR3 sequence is CASSEEDYGYTF. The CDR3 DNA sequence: TGTGCCAGCAGTGAAGAGGACTATGGCTACACCTTC.

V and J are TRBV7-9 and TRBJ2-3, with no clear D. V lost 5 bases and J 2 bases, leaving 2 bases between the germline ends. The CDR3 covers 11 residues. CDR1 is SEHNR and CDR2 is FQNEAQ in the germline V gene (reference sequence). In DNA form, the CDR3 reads TGTGCCAGCAGCAACACAGATACGCAGTATTTT. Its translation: CASSNTDTQYF.

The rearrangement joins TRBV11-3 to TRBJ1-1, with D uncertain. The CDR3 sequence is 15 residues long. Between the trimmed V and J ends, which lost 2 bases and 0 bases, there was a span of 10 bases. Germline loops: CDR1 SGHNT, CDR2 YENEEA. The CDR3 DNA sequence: TGTGCCAGCAGCTTAATCTCGGAGTTGAACACTGAAGCTTTCTTT. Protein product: CASSLISELNTEAFF.

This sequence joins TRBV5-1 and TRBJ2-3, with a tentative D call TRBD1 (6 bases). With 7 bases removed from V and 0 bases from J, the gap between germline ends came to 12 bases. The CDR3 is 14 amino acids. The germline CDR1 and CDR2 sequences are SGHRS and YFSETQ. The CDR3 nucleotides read TGCGCCAGCTGGGGGCAGGCGAGCACAGATACGCAGTATTTT. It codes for CASWGQASTDTQYF.

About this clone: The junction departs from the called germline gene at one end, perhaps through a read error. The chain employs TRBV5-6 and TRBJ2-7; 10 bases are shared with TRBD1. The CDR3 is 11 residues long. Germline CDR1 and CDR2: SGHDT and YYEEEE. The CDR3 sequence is CASSSGQGGHF. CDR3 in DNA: TGTGCCAGCAGCTCAGGACAGGGGGGGCACTTC.